What follows are 19 T cell receptor beta chains derived from one specimen sequenced in a study of T cells in localized non-small cell lung cancer. Clones were read by immunoSEQ multiplex PCR, and TCRdb kept only the in-frame ones, dropping some. The sample has about 62,000 clones, about four fifths seen once. The source was PBMCs, collected before any cancer treatment. The receptor set was obtained from a man between 35 and 75 years old with stage II lung adenocarcinoma.

V and J are TRBV19 and TRBJ2-7, with 9 bases fitting TRBD1. Germline V CDR1 and CDR2: LNHDA, SQIVND (reference sequence). The CDR3 is 15 amino acids. V lost 3 bases, J lost 4 bases, and 7 bases stayed unmatched. The CDR3 loop reads CASSIRPQGAYEQYF. CDR3 DNA sequence: TGTGCCAGTAGTATCCGTCCACAGGGGGCTTACGAGCAGTACTTC.

The chain couples TRBV10-1 to TRBJ2-3; 8 bases fit TRBD1. V lost 8 bases, J lost 1 base, and 2 bases stayed unmatched. Germline V gene lookup returns CDR1 WNHNN and CDR2 SYGVQD (reference sequence). This CDR3 is built from 13 residues. The CDR3 DNA is TGCGCCAGCCGGGACAGGCGCACAGATACGCAGTATTTT. It yields the protein CASRDRRTDTQYF.

This clone was found once. The chain joins TRBV19 to TRBJ2-2; TRBD1 matches 9 bases. Unmatched junction bases numbered 6, after V lost 4 bases and J lost 3 bases. The CDR3 loop spans 16 amino acids. Germline CDR1 LNHDA, CDR2 SQIVND (reference sequence). The CDR3 DNA follows: TGTGCCAGTAGTACCGGGACAGGGCTATACACCGGGGAGCTGTTTTTT. Its protein is CASSTGTGLYTGELFF.

The chain joins TRBV10-2 to TRBJ2-3; 9 bases agree with TRBD2. This CDR3 contains 17 residues. The J segment lost 1 base and the V segment lost 6 bases, leaving 11 bases of the junction unmatched. CDR1 and CDR2 from the germline V gene are WSHSY and SAAADI. The CDR3 loop reads CASRAASGRWGTDTQYF. As DNA, the CDR3 is TGCGCCAGCAGAGCCGCCAGCGGGAGGTGGGGCACAGATACGCAGTATTTT.

This chain connects TRBV7-9 to TRBJ2-2, with 7 bases fitting TRBD2. This CDR3 has 16 residues. Germline assignment: CDR1 SEHNR and CDR2 FQNEAQ (reference sequence). Trimming cost V 2 bases and J 7 bases; bases outside gene matches: 10. In DNA form, the CDR3 reads TGTGCCAGCAGCTTATTAGGCGGGAGTGGTGGCGGGGAGCTGTTTTTT. Its protein product is CASSLLGGSGGGELFF.

The chain uses TRBV7-8 and TRBJ1-1, with D tentatively TRBD1 (5 bases). The CDR3 is 14 residues long. V lost 4 bases to trimming and J lost 5 bases, with 14 bases between them. CDR1 is SGHVS and CDR2 is FQNEAQ in the germline V gene. The CDR3 nucleotides are TGTGCCAGCAGCTCTCTGATCGGGGGGACTGAAGCTTTCTTT. Its translation: CASSSLIGGTEAFF.

The V call is TRBV2, the J call TRBJ2-1; D gene ambiguous. The CDR3 length is 14 residues. The V and J ends lost 7 bases and 2 bases respectively, with 12 bases between them. Germline V gene data show CDR1 as SNHLY and CDR2 as FYNNEI. The CDR3 sequence: CASMRETTYNEQFF. CDR3 nucleotide sequence: TGTGCCAGCATGCGAGAGACCACCTACAATGAGCAGTTCTTC.

This clone was detected a few times. As DNA, the CDR3 is TGTGCTAGTGGTTTGGTTCCCTCTAATGAAAAACTGTTTTTT. Its protein product is CASGLVPSNEKLFF. The chain combines TRBV12-5 with TRBJ1-4; the D is unclear. V lost 0 bases and J 3 bases, leaving 5 bases between the germline ends. The germline CDR1 and CDR2 sequences are LGHNT and FRNRAP. The CDR3 has 14 residues.

The chain joins TRBV28 to TRBJ1-5; D remains ambiguous. The CDR3 extends over 15 amino acids. The V gene lost 4 bases and the J gene lost 5 bases, with 15 bases spanning the gap. Germline-derived CDR1 and CDR2 are MDHEN and SYDVKM. The CDR3 sequence: CASSSPGGYDQPQHF. CDR3 in DNA: TGTGCCAGCAGTTCCCCGGGAGGCTATGATCAGCCCCAGCATTTT.

The chain links TRBV6-1 to TRBJ2-7; D remains ambiguous. The CDR3 totals 14 residues. The ends were cut back, 1 base at V and 6 bases at J, with 13 bases in the middle. Germline V gives CDR1 MNHNS, CDR2 SASEGT. Here the CDR3 reads CASSEVQAVSEQYF. The CDR3, as DNA: TGTGCCAGCAGTGAAGTGCAGGCGGTTAGCGAGCAGTACTTC.

The J gene is TRBJ2-2, the V gene TRBV7-3, with D perhaps matching TRBD2 (6 bases). The V gene's germline CDR1 is SGHTA and CDR2 FQGTGA. There are 15 residues in the CDR3. Trimming left V 4 bases short and J 6 bases short, with 15 bases between. DNA for the CDR3: TGTGCCAGCAGCTCCGATAGACTAGTCTCCGGGGAGCTGTTTTTT. Translated, it gives CASSSDRLVSGELFF.

This clone was found a few times. The CDR3: CASSYGQGYEQYF. Here the CDR3 DNA reads TGCGCCAGCAGCTACGGACAGGGCTACGAGCAGTACTTC. The chain links TRBV5-1 to TRBJ2-7, with TRBD1 matching over 8 bases. Unmatched junction bases numbered 2, after V lost 3 bases and J lost 3 bases. Germline CDR1 is SGHRS and CDR2 is YFSETQ. The CDR3 is 13 amino acids.

The rearrangement links TRBV5-4 to TRBJ2-7; 12 positions match TRBD2. Germline CDR1 reads SGHNT; CDR2 reads YYREEE (reference sequence). V trimming: 4 bases; J trimming: 2 bases; junction bases outside the gene matches: 4. The CDR3 is 15 amino acids. The CDR3 reads CASSRGLAGTYEQYF. The CDR3 DNA follows: TGTGCCAGCAGCAGGGGACTAGCGGGCACCTACGAGCAGTACTTC.

V usage is TRBV6-1 and J usage is TRBJ1-1; 7 bases are a match to TRBD1. The CDR3 spans 13 residues. Per the germline V gene, CDR1 is MNHNS and CDR2 is SASEGT. J lost 7 bases, V lost 1 base, and 3 bases had no gene match. Written as DNA, the CDR3 is TGTGCCAGCAGTGAAGTGGGGGACAGTGAAGCTTTCTTT. Translating gives CASSEVGDSEAFF.

This chain links TRBV7-6 with TRBJ2-3, with 8 bases matching TRBD1. The CDR3 contains 17 residues. J gave up 3 bases and V 5 bases, and 13 bases lay outside the gene matches. From germline, CDR1 is SGHVS and CDR2 FNYEAQ. CDR3 coding DNA: TGTGCCAGCAGCCTTCGGACAGGGACGGCTCAAACAGATACGCAGTATTTT. This translates into CASSLRTGTAQTDTQYF.

The gene calls are TRBV9 and TRBJ2-5; 9 bases are a match to TRBD2. The germline gives CDR1 SGDLS, CDR2 YYNGEE. CDR3 length: 15 residues. Trimming at V came to 3 bases and at J to 5 bases, leaving 8 bases not matched to a gene. CDR3 coding DNA: TGTGCCAGCAGCGGAGCGGGAGGACGGTCGGAGACCCAGTACTTC. Protein: CASSGAGGRSETQYF.

This chain links TRBV18 with TRBJ2-7, with 8 bases identical to TRBD2. The CDR3 runs 15 residues. The J segment lost 1 base and the V segment lost 3 bases, leaving 5 bases of the junction unmatched. Germline lookup yields CDR1 KGHSH and CDR2 LQKENI. The CDR3, as DNA: TGTGCCAGCTCACCTCCAGGACTAGCTTCCTACGAGCAGTACTTC. Translated, it gives CASSPPGLASYEQYF.

J is TRBJ1-3 and V is TRBV4-3, with 10 positions matching TRBD1. The junction had 5 bases not matched to a gene; V was cut back by 1 base and J by 2 bases. This CDR3 comprises 17 residues. Germline CDR1 reads LGHNA; CDR2 reads YSLEER. The CDR3 bases are TGCGCCAGCAGCCAAGGTGCCGGGACAGGGGCTGGAAACACCATATATTTT. This codes for CASSQGAGTGAGNTIYF.

The V call is TRBV28, the J call TRBJ2-5; 7 bases are a match to TRBD1. The junction had 6 bases not matched to a gene; V was cut back by 1 base and J by 4 bases. CDR3 length equals 15 residues. In germline, CDR1 is MDHEN, CDR2 SYDVKM. CDR3 DNA sequence: TGTGCCAGCAGTTTATCCGTGACAGGGTTAGAGACCCAGTACTTC. It yields the protein CASSLSVTGLETQYF.